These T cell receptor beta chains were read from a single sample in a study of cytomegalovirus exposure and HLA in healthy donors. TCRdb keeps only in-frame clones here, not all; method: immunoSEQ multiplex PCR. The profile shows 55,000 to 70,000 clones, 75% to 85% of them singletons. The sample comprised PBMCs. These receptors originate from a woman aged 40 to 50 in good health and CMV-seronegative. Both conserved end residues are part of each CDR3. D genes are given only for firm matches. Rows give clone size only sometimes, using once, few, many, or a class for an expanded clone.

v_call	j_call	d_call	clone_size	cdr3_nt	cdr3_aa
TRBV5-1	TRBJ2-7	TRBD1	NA	TGCGCCAGCAGCAGGCAGTCGGGACAGGGGGCAGGATCCTACGAGCAGTACTTC	CASSRQSGQGAGSYEQYF
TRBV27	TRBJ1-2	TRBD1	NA	TGTGCCAGCAGTTTAGGACATTTAGTACGGACAGGTCATGGCTACACCTTC	CASSLGHLVRTGHGYTF
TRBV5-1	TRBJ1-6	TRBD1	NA	TGCGCCAGCAGCTTGGGACAGGGAGATAATTCACCCCTCCACTTT	CASSLGQGDNSPLHF
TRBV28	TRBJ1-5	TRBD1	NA	TGTGCCAGCAGTTTGGTGGCCCTCCCACTGGGACAGGGATATAGCAATCAGCCCCAGCATTTT	CASSLVALPLGQGYSNQPQHF
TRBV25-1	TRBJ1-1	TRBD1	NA	TGTGCCAGCAGTGTTAGGCAGGGGGCGGGGATGAACACTGAAGCTTTCTTT	CASSVRQGAGMNTEAFF
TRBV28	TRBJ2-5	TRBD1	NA	TGTGCCAGCAGCGGGCAGGGGGCGCAAGAGACCCAGTACTTC	CASSGQGAQETQYF
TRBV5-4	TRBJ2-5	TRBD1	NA	TGTGCCAGCAGCCCCCTCCGGACAGGCAAATTATACACTCAAGAGACCCAGTACTTC	CASSPLRTGKLYTQETQYF
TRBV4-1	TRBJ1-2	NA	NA	TGCGCCAGCAGCCAGATCGGGGGGATGGATGGCTACACCTTC	CASSQIGGMDGYTF
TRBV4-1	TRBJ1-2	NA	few	TGCGCCAGCAGCCAAGATGGGACTGTCGTTGGCTACACCTTC	CASSQDGTVVGYTF
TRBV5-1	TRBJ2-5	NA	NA	TGCGCCAGCAGCCTCACAAGTCAAGAGACCCAGTACTTC	CASSLTSQETQYF
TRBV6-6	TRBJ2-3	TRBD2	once	TGTGCCAGCATACCTAGCGGGAGAGGAACAGATACGCAGTATTTT	CASIPSGRGTDTQYF
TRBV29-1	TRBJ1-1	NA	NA	TGCAGCGTTGAAGGGGGATCCACAGGGTGGGAAGCTTTCTTT	CSVEGGSTGWEAFF
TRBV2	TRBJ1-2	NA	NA	TGTGCCAGCAGTGAGTCTGACTATGGCTACACCTTC	CASSESDYGYTF
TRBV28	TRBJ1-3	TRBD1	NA	TGTGCCAGCAGCCGGGACAGCTCTGGAAACACCATATATTTT	CASSRDSSGNTIYF
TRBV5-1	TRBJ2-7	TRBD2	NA	TGCGCCAGCAGCTTGGGTACTAGCGGGTACTCCTACGAGCAGTACTTC	CASSLGTSGYSYEQYF
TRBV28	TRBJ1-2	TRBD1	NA	TGTGCCAGCAGACCGGGACAGGGCTATGGCTACACCTTC	CASRPGQGYGYTF
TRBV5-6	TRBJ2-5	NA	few	TGTGCCAGCAGCCTGGCTGGACTCGGGCAAGAGACCCAGTACTTC	CASSLAGLGQETQYF
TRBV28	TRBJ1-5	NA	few	TGTGCCAGCAGGCCTCCTCTAGGGTGGGGCCAGCCCCAGCATTTT	CASRPPLGWGQPQHF
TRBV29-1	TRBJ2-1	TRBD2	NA	TGCAGCGTTGGGCTAGCGGGAAGAGGTGAGCAGTTCTTC	CSVGLAGRGEQFF
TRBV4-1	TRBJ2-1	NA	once	TGCGCCAGCAGCCGCGGGACCTACAATGAGCAGTTCTTC	CASSRGTYNEQFF
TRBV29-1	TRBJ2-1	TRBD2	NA	TGCAGCGTTGAAGGACTAGCGGGAACAGATGAGCAGTTCTTC	CSVEGLAGTDEQFF
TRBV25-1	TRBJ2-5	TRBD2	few	TGTGCCAGCAGTGGGACTAGCGGGAGAGTAGAGACCCAGTACTTC	CASSGTSGRVETQYF
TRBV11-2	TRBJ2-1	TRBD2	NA	TGTGCCAGCAGCTCGTTACTAGCGGGAGAAGGCTACAATGAGCAGTTCTTC	CASSSLLAGEGYNEQFF
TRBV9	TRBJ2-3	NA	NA	TGTGCCAGCAGCCCACAGTTCACAGATACGCAGTATTTT	CASSPQFTDTQYF
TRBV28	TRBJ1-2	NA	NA	TGTGCCAGCGGAAATCCGCCGGACCGAACAGGCTATGGCTACACCTTC	CASGNPPDRTGYGYTF
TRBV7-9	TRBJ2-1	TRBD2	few	TGTGCCAGCAGCGCACTAGCGGGAGGTTTCTACAATGAGCAGTTCTTC	CASSALAGGFYNEQFF
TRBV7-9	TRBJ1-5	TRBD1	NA	TGTGCCAGCAGCGTCACAGGGGAGGGCAATCAGCCCCAGCATTTT	CASSVTGEGNQPQHF
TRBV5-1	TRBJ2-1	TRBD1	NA	TGCGCCAGCAGCTTACAGGGGGCGGGCAATGAGCAGTTCTTC	CASSLQGAGNEQFF
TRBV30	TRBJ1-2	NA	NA	TGTGCCTGGAGTTACACAGGGAACTATGGCTACACCTTC	CAWSYTGNYGYTF
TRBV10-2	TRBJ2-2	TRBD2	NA	TGCGCCTCGACTAGCCACGGGGAGCTGTTTTTT	CASTSHGELFF
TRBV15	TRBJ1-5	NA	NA	TGTGCCACCAGCAAAAACAGGGCTGCCTATAGCAATCAGCCCCAGCATTTT	CATSKNRAAYSNQPQHF
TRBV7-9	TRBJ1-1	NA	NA	TGTGCCAGCAGCTCTCCCTCACGGGGTGCCACTGAAGCTTTCTTT	CASSSPSRGATEAFF
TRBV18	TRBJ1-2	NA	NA	TGTGCCAGCTCACCACAGTCGGGGGGAGCTAACTATGGCTACACCTTC	CASSPQSGGANYGYTF
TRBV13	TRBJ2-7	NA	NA	TGTGCCAGCAGCTTAGGGGGGACAAAGCAGTACTTC	CASSLGGTKQYF
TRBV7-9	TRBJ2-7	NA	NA	TGTGCCAGCAGCTTACAGCGGAGTCGCTCCTACGAGCAGTACTTC	CASSLQRSRSYEQYF
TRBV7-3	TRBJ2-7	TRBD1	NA	TGTGCCAGCAGCTTCGGTTCCGGGACAGGGGAGTACCACGAGCAGTACTTC	CASSFGSGTGEYHEQYF
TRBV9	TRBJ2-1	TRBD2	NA	TGTGCCAGCAGCGTAGACCTAGCGGGACCAGTCCCCTACAATGAGCAGTTCTTC	CASSVDLAGPVPYNEQFF
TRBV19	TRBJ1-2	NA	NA	TGTGCCACCGAGGGTCCTACTGGAGGGTCGCGGGGCTACACCTTC	CATEGPTGGSRGYTF
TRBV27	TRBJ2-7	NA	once	TGTGCCAGCAGTTTATATGACAGTGAATCCGAGCAGTACTTC	CASSLYDSESEQYF
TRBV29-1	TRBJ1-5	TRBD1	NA	TGCAGCGTGGGACAGGGTCGGCAGCCCCAGCATTTT	CSVGQGRQPQHF
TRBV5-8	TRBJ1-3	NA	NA	TGTGCCAGCAGCTTGATCGGTGGGGGGGCTCGAGGAAACACCATATATTTT	CASSLIGGGARGNTIYF
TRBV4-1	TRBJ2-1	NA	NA	TGCGCCAGCAGCCGAACTAAGAGCTCCTACAATGAGCAGTTCTTC	CASSRTKSSYNEQFF
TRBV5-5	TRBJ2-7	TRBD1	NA	TGTGCCAGCAGAAACAGGGGGTCCCCCTACGAGCAGTACTTC	CASRNRGSPYEQYF
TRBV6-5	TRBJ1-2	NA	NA	TGTGCCAGCAGGAGGGAACGACTACACCTTGGCTACACCTTC	CASRRERLHLGYTF
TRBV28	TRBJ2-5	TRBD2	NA	TGTGCCAGCAGTTTGGGACTAGCGGGAGCAGAGACCCAGTACTTC	CASSLGLAGAETQYF
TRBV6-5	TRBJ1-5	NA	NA	TGTGCCAGCAGTTACGCTCAGGGGAGTCAGCCCCAGCATTTT	CASSYAQGSQPQHF
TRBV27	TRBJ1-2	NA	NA	TGTGCCAGCAGTTTGTCTCCGGACAGTTCTCTTGCCTTCTATGGCTACACCTTC	CASSLSPDSSLAFYGYTF
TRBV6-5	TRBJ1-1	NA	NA	TGTGCCAGCAGTTACACAGGGTCCACTGAAGCTTTCTTT	CASSYTGSTEAFF
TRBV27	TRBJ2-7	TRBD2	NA	TGTGCCAGCAGTTTCCACGGGACTAGCGGGAGCTACGAGCAGTACTTC	CASSFHGTSGSYEQYF
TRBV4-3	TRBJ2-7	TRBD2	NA	TGCGCCAGCAGCCAAGGACTAGCGGGAGTCTACGAGCAGTACTTC	CASSQGLAGVYEQYF